These 10 T cell receptor beta chains were all obtained from the same sample, sequenced in a study of T-cell reconstitution after alpha-beta-depleted transplantation in children. TCRbeta library construction was performed incorporating unique molecular identifiers. TCRdb redid the calling of the PCR reads with MiXCR, one entry per CDR3 protein. The data contain more than 500,000 distinct CDR3 sequences, approximately 10% of them singletons. The source was PBMCs, mostly from graft donor cells, collected 180 days after TCRalphabeta/CD19-depleted stem cell transplant. Every receptor here comes from a female patient aged 2 to 10 who had a stem cell transplant for aplastic anemia, so the T cells may come from the graft donor.

The genes are TRBV4-3 and TRBJ1-5; D is undetermined. The CDR3 covers 15 residues. V lost 4 bases and J lost 4, with 14 bases in between. Germline CDR1 is LGHNA and CDR2 is YSLEER. CDR3 loop: CASSPGLLSNQPQHF. The CDR3 DNA sequence: TGCGCCAGCAGCCCCGGACTCCTTTCGAATCAGCCCCAGCATTTT.

The gene calls are TRBV7-8 and TRBJ1-5, with unresolved D. Germline V gene lookup returns CDR1 SGHVS and CDR2 FQNEAQ. CDR3 length: 15 amino acids. V gave up 1 base and J gave up 2 bases, with 9 bases separating them. CDR3 nucleotides: TGTGCCAGCAGCTTAGAAAGGCTCCGCAATCAGCCCCAGCATTTT. It encodes CASSLERLRNQPQHF.

J is TRBJ2-3 and V is TRBV7-6; TRBD2 aligns across 8 bases. The V gene end was trimmed by 5 bases and the J gene end by 2 bases; junction bases not matched to a gene: 21. The CDR3 contains 20 residues. The V gene's germline CDR1 is SGHVS and CDR2 FNYEAQ. The CDR3: CASSVLAGPSPVLFTDTQYF. Here the CDR3 DNA reads TGTGCCAGCAGCGTCCTAGCGGGCCCATCACCCGTACTATTCACAGATACGCAGTATTTT.

This clonotype has just a few counts. The chain joins TRBV30 to TRBJ1-4, with a possible D match to TRBD1 (5 bases). The V gene lost 4 bases and the J gene lost 8 bases, with 14 bases spanning the gap. The CDR3 length is 13 residues. CDR1 is GTSNPN, CDR2 SVGIG, per germline (reference sequence). The CDR3 here is CAWNSEGREKLFF. CDR3 DNA: TGTGCCTGGAACTCTGAGGGGCGCGAAAAACTGTTTTTT.

This clonotype occurred a few times. The chain links TRBV7-9 to TRBJ2-7; D not certain. The CDR3 consists of 15 residues. The germline V and J ends were trimmed by 1 base and 0 bases, with 10 bases remaining between them. The germline CDR1 and CDR2 sequences are SEHNR and FQNEAQ (reference sequence). This CDR3 reads CASSLGAIPSYEQYF. CDR3 nucleotide sequence: TGTGCCAGCAGCTTAGGAGCGATCCCCTCCTACGAGCAGTACTTC.

The J gene is TRBJ1-5, the V gene TRBV7-8; no firm D call. Germline V lookup: CDR1 SGHVS, CDR2 FQNEAQ. Trimming pared 2 bases from V and 1 base from J, leaving 12 bases between. The CDR3 is 16 amino acids. The CDR3 is CASSLSAYGSNQPQHF. CDR3 nucleotide sequence: TGTGCCAGCAGCTTATCCGCCTATGGGAGCAATCAGCCCCAGCATTTT.

This clonotype has at least ten counts. The chain joins TRBV5-6 to TRBJ1-6; D is ambiguous. The CDR3 has 13 residues. Trimming left V 0 bases short and J 13 bases short, with 11 bases between. Germline CDR1 reads SGHDT; CDR2 reads YYEEEE. The CDR3 is CASSLDTKIPLHF. The DNA for the CDR3 is TGTGCCAGCAGCTTGGACACCAAAATTCCCCTCCACTTT.

This clonotype has a count of ten or more. The chain has TRBV20-1 and TRBJ1-1, with D perhaps TRBD1 (5 bases). The CDR3 is 12 residues long. Trimming shortened V by 1 base and J by 7 bases, and 10 bases separated the two germline ends. CDR1 and CDR2 from the germline V gene are DFQATT and SNEGSKA (reference sequence). CDR3 in amino acids: CSARAGPREAFF. The CDR3 nucleotides are TGCAGTGCTAGAGCGGGGCCCCGTGAAGCTTTCTTT.

V gene TRBV19 combines with J gene TRBJ1-6; D might be TRBD1 (5 bases). This CDR3 contains 14 residues. Germline-derived CDR1 and CDR2 are LNHDA and SQIVND (reference sequence). V lost 3 bases and J lost 10, with 13 bases in between. CDR3 protein: CASSIKGRDSPLHF. CDR3 coding DNA: TGTGCCAGTAGTATCAAGGGCCGGGACTCACCCCTCCACTTT.

In its sample, this clonotype was seen a few times. The chain has TRBV10-3 and TRBJ2-3; TRBD2 matches at 11 bases. The CDR3 extends over 18 amino acids. Germline V lookup: CDR1 ENHRY, CDR2 SYGVKD. V was pared by 4 bases and J by 2 bases, with 11 bases of the junction left unmatched. CDR3 DNA sequence: TGTGCCATCAGTGTCGCGCTAGCGGGAGGACTATTCACAGATACGCAGTATTTT. Translation gives CAISVALAGGLFTDTQYF.